This is a list of T cell receptor beta chains from one sample in a study of lymphopenia after photon versus proton radiotherapy. Method: immunoSEQ multiplex PCR; TCRdb's copy keeps in-frame clones and lacks some. The sample has roughly 30,000 clones, about 91% seen once. The sequencing here drew on peripheral blood, taken from a patient treated with proton-based radiotherapy. The source of these receptors is an older woman with cholangiocarcinoma. Some clones in this sample may be carry-over from other donors' samples. The CDR3 runs from the conserved cysteine through the conserved F or W. The D gene is left open where the match is weak. Rows give clone size only sometimes, using once, few, many, or a class for an expanded clone.

clone size | J gene | D gene | V gene | CDR3 DNA | CDR3 protein
NA | TRBJ2-1 | TRBD2 | TRBV7-2 | TGTGCCAGCAGCCCCAGGACTAGCGGGATTAGAATAGACAATGAGCAGTTCTTC | CASSPRTSGIRIDNEQFF
NA | TRBJ2-1 | TRBD2 | TRBV5-1 | TGCGCCAGCAGCACAGGACTAGCGGAGGGGTCCGAGCAGTTCTTC | CASSTGLAEGSEQFF
once | TRBJ2-3 | NA | TRBV9 | TGTGCCAGCAGCGTAATGGGTGCCGCCACAGATACGCAGTATTTT | CASSVMGAATDTQYF
NA | TRBJ1-2 | TRBD1 | TRBV11-2 | TGTGCCAGCAGTTTACAGGGGGCGTCCAGCTATGGCTACACCTTC | CASSLQGASSYGYTF
NA | TRBJ1-2 | TRBD1 | TRBV9 | TGTGCCAGCAGCGTAGGCACAGGGGGCAACTATGGCTACACCTTC | CASSVGTGGNYGYTF
NA | TRBJ2-1 | TRBD1 | TRBV9 | TGTGCCAGCAGCGTCAGTCTAGGGGGCCGCAATGAGCAGTTCTTC | CASSVSLGGRNEQFF
few | TRBJ1-3 | NA | TRBV5-4 | TGTGCCAGCAGGGCAGGGGCCTCTGGAAACACCATATATTTT | CASRAGASGNTIYF
once | TRBJ2-1 | NA | TRBV19 | TGTGCCAGTAGTATTTGGGTCAGCTCCTACAATGAGCAGTTCTTC | CASSIWVSSYNEQFF
once | TRBJ2-1 | TRBD2 | TRBV4-3 | TGCGCCAGCAGCCAAGATAGGCCCGCCGGGACTAGCGGCAATGAGCAGTTCTTC | CASSQDRPAGTSGNEQFF
NA | TRBJ2-1 | TRBD2 | TRBV5-4 | TGTGCCAGCAGCTCCAAGACTAGCGGGGGTTACAATGAGCAGTTCTTC | CASSSKTSGGYNEQFF
NA | TRBJ1-2 | TRBD1 | TRBV6-5 | TGTGCCAGCAGTTACTACAGGGGGCACGGGTCAGGGGCCTTTGAGTTC | CASSYYRGHGSGAFEF
NA | TRBJ2-2 | NA | TRBV19 | TGTGCCAGTACGGCATTCAGGGGACGTTCCGGGGAGCTGTTTTTT | CASTAFRGRSGELFF
NA | TRBJ1-5 | NA | TRBV18 | TGTGCCAGCTCACCAGGACAGCGCAATCATCCCCAGCATTTT | CASSPGQRNHPQHF
NA | TRBJ2-7 | TRBD2 | TRBV7-8 | TGTGCCAGCAGCGACTCTAGCGGCGTCCAGTACTTC | CASSDSSGVQYF
NA | TRBJ2-2 | NA | TRBV19 | TGTGCCAGTGACCCGGGGCGGAACACCGGGGAGCTGTTTTTT | CASDPGRNTGELFF
NA | TRBJ2-7 | NA | TRBV7-6 | TGTGCCAGCAGCTTAGGAGATAGGACACACTCCTACGAGCAGTACTTC | CASSLGDRTHSYEQYF
NA | TRBJ1-2 | NA | TRBV14 | TGTGCCAGCAGCCAGGGAATTAACTATGGCTACACCTTC | CASSQGINYGYTF
once | TRBJ1-1 | NA | TRBV11-2 | TGTGCCAGCAGCCTGACAGAGAACACTGAAGCTTTCTTT | CASSLTENTEAFF
NA | TRBJ2-5 | NA | TRBV7-9 | TGTGCCAGCAGCTCTTATCACCTTGGGGAGACCCAGTACTTC | CASSSYHLGETQYF
NA | TRBJ2-1 | TRBD2 | TRBV4-1 | TGCGCCAGCAGCCTGTCGAGACTAGCCTCCTACAATGAGCAGTTCTTC | CASSLSRLASYNEQFF
NA | TRBJ2-3 | TRBD1 | TRBV5-4 | TGTGCCAGCACCCTAAGGACAGGAGGCCCAGATACGCAGTATTTT | CASTLRTGGPDTQYF
NA | TRBJ2-1 | TRBD2 | TRBV27 | TGTGCCAGCAGAAGCGGGGGGGCGGTTTACAATGAGCAGTTCTTC | CASRSGGAVYNEQFF
NA | TRBJ1-3 | NA | TRBV14 | TGTGCCAGCAGCCAAGATCCGGGGTTCCTCTCTGGAAACACCATATATTTT | CASSQDPGFLSGNTIYF
NA | TRBJ2-2 | NA | TRBV27 | TGTGCCAGCAGTTGGGGGGCTTATGCTGGGGAGCTGTTTTTT | CASSWGAYAGELFF